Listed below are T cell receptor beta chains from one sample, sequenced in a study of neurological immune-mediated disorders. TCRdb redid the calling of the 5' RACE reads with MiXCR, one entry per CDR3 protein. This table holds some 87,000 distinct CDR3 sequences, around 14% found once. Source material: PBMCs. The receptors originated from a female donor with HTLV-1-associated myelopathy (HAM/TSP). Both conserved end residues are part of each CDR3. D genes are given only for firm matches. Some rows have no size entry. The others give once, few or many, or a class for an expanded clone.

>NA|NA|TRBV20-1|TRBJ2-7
CSAGQSEQYF
TGCAGTGCTGGGCAATCCGAGCAGTACTTC
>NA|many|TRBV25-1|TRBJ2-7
CASGNTYEQYF
TGTGCCAGCGGTAACACCTACGAGCAGTACTTC
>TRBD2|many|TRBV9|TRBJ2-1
CASSVALAGYNEQFF
TGTGCCAGCAGCGTAGCTCTAGCGGGGTACAATGAGCAGTTCTTC
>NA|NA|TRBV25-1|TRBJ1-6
CASTLSGDDSPLHF
TGTGCCAGCACCTTGTCGGGGGACGATTCACCCCTACACTTT
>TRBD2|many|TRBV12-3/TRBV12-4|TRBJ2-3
CAGSSGDPTDTQYF
TGTGCCGGATCCAGCGGGGATCCCACAGATACGCAGTATTTT
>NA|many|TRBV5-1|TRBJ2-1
CASSMSGMNEQFF
TGCGCCAGCAGCATGTCAGGGATGAATGAGCAGTTCTTC
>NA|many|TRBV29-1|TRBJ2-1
CSVERDIYNEQFF
TGCAGCGTTGAAAGGGACATTTACAATGAGCAGTTCTTC
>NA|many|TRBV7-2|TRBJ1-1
CASSDQLNTEAFF
TGTGCCAGCAGCGACCAATTGAACACTGAAGCTTTCTTT
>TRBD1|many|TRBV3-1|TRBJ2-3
CASSRSDRGSTDTQYF
TGTGCCAGCAGCCGATCGGACAGGGGAAGCACAGATACGCAGTATTTT
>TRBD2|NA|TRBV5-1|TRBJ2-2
CASSDGAGGSGELFF
TGCGCCAGCAGCGACGGAGCGGGGGGAAGCGGGGAGCTGTTTTTT
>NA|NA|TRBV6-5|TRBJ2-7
CASSYGDGGYEQYF
TGTGCCAGCAGTTATGGGGACGGAGGCTACGAGCAGTACTTC
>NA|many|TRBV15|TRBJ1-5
CATSRAGSGQPQHF
TGTGCCACCAGCAGGGCAGGGTCGGGTCAGCCCCAGCATTTT
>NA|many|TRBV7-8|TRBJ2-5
CASSLTTGTQYF
TGTGCCAGCAGCTTGACAACGGGGACCCAGTACTTC
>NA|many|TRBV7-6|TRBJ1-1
CASSLGGTEVFF
TGTGCCAGCAGCCTCGGGGGCACTGAAGTTTTCTTT
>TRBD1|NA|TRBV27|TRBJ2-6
CASSQSPGGAGANVLTF
TGTGCCAGCAGTCAGAGCCCAGGGGGCGCCGGGGCCAACGTCCTGACTTTC
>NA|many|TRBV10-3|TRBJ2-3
CAINGGSVADTQYF
TGTGCCATCAACGGGGGTTCCGTGGCAGATACGCAGTATTTT
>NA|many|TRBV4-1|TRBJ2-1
CASSQDFVVGGRNEQFF
TGCGCCAGCAGCCAAGATTTTGTGGTTGGGGGGAGGAATGAGCAGTTCTTC
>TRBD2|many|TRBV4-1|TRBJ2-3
CASSQILRSLAGTDTQYF
TGCGCCAGCAGCCAAATTCTTCGGTCACTAGCGGGGACAGATACGCAGTATTTT
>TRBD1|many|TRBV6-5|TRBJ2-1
CASRSTGARNEQFF
TGTGCCAGCAGATCGACAGGGGCCCGCAATGAGCAGTTCTTC
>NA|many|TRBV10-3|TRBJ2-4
CAISEQGLQNIQYF
TGTGCCATCAGTGAGCAGGGTTTACAAAACATTCAGTACTTC
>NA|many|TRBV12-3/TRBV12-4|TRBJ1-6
CASSLNGKSSPLHF
TGTGCCAGCAGTTTAAATGGCAAAAGCTCACCCCTCCACTTT
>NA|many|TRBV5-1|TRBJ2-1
CASSPTVGDYNEQFF
TGCGCCAGCAGCCCCACGGTGGGGGACTACAATGAGCAGTTCTTC
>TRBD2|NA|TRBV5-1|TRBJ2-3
CASSLGLAGASTDTQYF
TGCGCCAGCAGCTTGGGGCTAGCGGGGGCTAGCACAGATACGCAGTATTTT
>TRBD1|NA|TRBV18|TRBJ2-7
CASARVGQGAVHEQYF
TGTGCCAGCGCCCGGGTGGGGCAGGGGGCCGTCCACGAGCAGTACTTC
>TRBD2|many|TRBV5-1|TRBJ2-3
CASSSGTSNTDTQYF
TGCGCCAGCAGCTCCGGGACTAGTAACACAGATACGCAGTATTTT
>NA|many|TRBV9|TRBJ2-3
CASSVRGLSSTDTQYF
TGTGCCAGCAGCGTTCGCGGCTTATCTAGCACAGATACGCAGTATTTT
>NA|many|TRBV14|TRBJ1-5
CASSQDITTPTRQPQHF
TGTGCCAGCAGCCAAGACATCACAACACCAACACGGCAGCCCCAGCATTTT
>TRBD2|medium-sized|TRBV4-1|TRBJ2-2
CASSHVGTSGDTGELFF
TGCGCCAGCAGCCACGTTGGGACTAGCGGGGACACCGGGGAGCTGTTTTTT
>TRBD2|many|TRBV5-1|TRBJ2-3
CASSFTSGEDTQYF
TGCGCCAGCAGCTTTACTAGCGGAGAGGATACGCAGTATTTT
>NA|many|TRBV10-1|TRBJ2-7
CANSSEGSGQYF
TGCGCCAACTCGAGTGAGGGTTCGGGGCAGTACTTC
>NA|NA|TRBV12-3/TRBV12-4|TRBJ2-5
CASSWDGKETQYF
TGTGCCAGCAGTTGGGACGGGAAAGAGACCCAGTACTTC
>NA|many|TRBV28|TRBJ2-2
CASSFAGELFF
TGTGCCAGCAGTTTCGCCGGGGAGCTGTTTTTT
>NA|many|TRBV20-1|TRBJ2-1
CSARDSGGLNEQFF
TGCAGTGCTAGAGATTCGGGGGGCCTCAATGAGCAGTTCTTC
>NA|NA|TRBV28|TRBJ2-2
CASSPLDRGTGELFF
TGTGCCAGCAGCCCATTGGACAGAGGCACCGGGGAGCTGTTTTTT
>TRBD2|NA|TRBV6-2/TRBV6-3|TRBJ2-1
CASSEAGRYNEQFF
TGTGCCAGCAGCGAAGCGGGGCGATACAATGAGCAGTTCTTC
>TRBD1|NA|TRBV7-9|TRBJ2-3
CASSLDRGTDTQYF
TGTGCCAGCAGCTTAGACAGGGGGACAGATACGCAGTATTTT
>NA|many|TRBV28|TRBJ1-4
CASRKSGGATNEKLFF
TGTGCCAGCAGAAAGTCCGGAGGGGCCACTAATGAAAAACTGTTTTTT
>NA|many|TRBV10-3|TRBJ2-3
CAMALGRGTPDTQYF
TGTGCCATGGCCCTTGGGCGGGGCACACCAGATACGCAGTATTTT
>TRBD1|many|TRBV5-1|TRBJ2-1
CASSSYGDRKISYNEQFF
TGCGCCAGCAGCTCCTACGGGGACAGGAAAATTTCCTACAATGAGCAGTTCTTC
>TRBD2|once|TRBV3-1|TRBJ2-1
CASTEWGGRENEQFF
TGCGCCAGCACCGAGTGGGGGGGGAGGGAGAATGAGCAGTTCTTC
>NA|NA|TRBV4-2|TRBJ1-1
CASSQGGRHYEAFF
TGTGCCAGCAGCCAAGGGGGCAGGCACTATGAAGCTTTCTTT
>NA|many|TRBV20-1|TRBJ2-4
CSGLRRDKNIQYF
TGCAGTGGCCTGAGGCGTGACAAAAACATTCAGTACTTC
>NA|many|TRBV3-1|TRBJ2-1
CASSQDVGGYNEQFF
TGTGCCAGCAGCCAAGATGTGGGGGGCTACAATGAGCAGTTCTTC
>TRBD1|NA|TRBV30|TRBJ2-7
CAWRQGTAGSGQQYF
TGTGCCTGGAGGCAAGGGACAGCCGGTTCTGGGCAGCAGTACTTC
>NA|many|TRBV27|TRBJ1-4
CASSYTIATNEKLFF
TGTGCCAGCAGTTATACGATCGCAACTAATGAAAAACTGTTTTTT
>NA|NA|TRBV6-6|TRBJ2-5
CASSYMGQETQYF
TGTGCCAGCAGCTACATGGGCCAAGAGACCCAGTACTTC
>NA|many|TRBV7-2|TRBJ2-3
CASSLSRATDTQYF
TGTGCCAGCAGCTTGTCCAGAGCCACAGATACGCAGTATTTT
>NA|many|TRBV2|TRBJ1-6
CASSEGKQGNSPLHF
TGTGCCAGCAGTGAGGGGAAACAGGGAAATTCACCCCTCCACTTT
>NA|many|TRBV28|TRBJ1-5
CASSLGRQGSQPQHF
TGTGCCAGCAGTTTAGGTCGGCAGGGGTCTCAGCCCCAGCATTTT
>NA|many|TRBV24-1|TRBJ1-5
CATSDSQGRNQPQHF
TGTGCCACCAGTGATTCTCAGGGTCGGAATCAGCCCCAGCATTTT
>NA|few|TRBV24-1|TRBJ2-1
CATRTPGRFNEQFF
TGTGCCACCAGGACCCCGGGACGGTTCAATGAGCAGTTCTTC
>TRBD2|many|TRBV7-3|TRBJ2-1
CASSPRTSGIFEQFF
TGTGCCAGCAGCCCCCGAACTAGCGGGATATTTGAGCAGTTCTTC
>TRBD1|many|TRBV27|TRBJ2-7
CASSFDGTGGYEQYF
TGTGCCAGCAGTTTCGACGGGACAGGGGGCTACGAGCAGTACTTC
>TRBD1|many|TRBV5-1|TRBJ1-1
CASTPQGDTEAFF
TGCGCCAGCACCCCTCAGGGGGACACTGAAGCTTTCTTT
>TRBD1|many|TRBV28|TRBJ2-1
CASRDRDRGLLHYNEQFF
TGTGCCAGCAGAGACCGGGACAGGGGGCTCCTGCACTACAATGAGCAGTTCTTC
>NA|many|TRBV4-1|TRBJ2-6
CASSRTLASGANVLTF
TGCGCCAGCAGCCGGACACTTGCCTCTGGGGCCAACGTCCTGACTTTC
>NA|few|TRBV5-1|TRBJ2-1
CASSLGGGGLYNEQFF
TGCGCCAGCAGCTTGGGCGGAGGGGGACTGTACAATGAGCAGTTCTTC
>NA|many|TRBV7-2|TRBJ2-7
CASSFSSVGFVYEQYF
TGTGCCAGCAGCTTCTCCTCCGTGGGGTTCGTCTACGAGCAGTACTTC
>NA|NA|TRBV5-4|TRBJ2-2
CASSSQSSTGELFF
TGTGCCAGCAGCTCCCAATCCTCTACCGGGGAGCTGTTTTTT